These 18 T cell receptor beta chains originate from one sample sequenced in a study of blood T cell repertoires in COVID-19 (dated by TCRdb to the early 2020s). The library relied on the immunoSEQ multiplex PCR assay. TCRdb obtained this table from immuneACCESS and retained in-frame rearrangements with V and J assigned. These tables miss some clones; where compared with another copy, unresolved V genes account for less than half of the shortfall, and the remainder is unexplained. Counted in this sample were a few hundred thousand clones; 90% of them appeared once. The ten largest clones represent more than 12% of the sample. The sample consisted of PBMCs or T cells enriched from blood (not recorded which). Source of these receptors: a man aged 25-45 years who had been exposed to COVID-19.

This clone was found once. The chain employs TRBV4-1 and TRBJ2-1; D unresolved. CDR3 size: 15 residues. Trimming removed 4 bases at V and 0 bases at J, with 10 bases between. Germline CDR1 reads MGHRA; CDR2 reads YSYEKL. CDR3 sequence (DNA): TGCGCCAGCAGCCCCTCAACGGGCTCCTACAATGAGCAGTTCTTC. Its translation is CASSPSTGSYNEQFF.

This clone occurred once. This sequence joins TRBV29-1 and TRBJ2-2; the match to TRBD1 covers 7 bases. In germline, CDR1 is SQVTM, CDR2 ANQGSEA. This CDR3 comprises 13 residues. V dropped 5 bases and J dropped 4; count of bases not matched to a gene: 4. The CDR3 coding sequence is TGCAGCGTTAACAACAGGGGCACCGGGGAGCTGTTTTTT. It codes for CSVNNRGTGELFF.

There are a few counts of this clone. The chain carries TRBV2 and TRBJ2-7; 8 bases are a match to TRBD2. In germline, CDR1 is SNHLY, CDR2 FYNNEI. The J segment lost 3 bases and the V segment lost 4 bases, leaving 2 bases of the junction unmatched. The CDR3 consists of 13 residues. The CDR3 reads CASSGRGVYEQYF. DNA for the CDR3: TGTGCCAGCAGTGGGCGGGGGGTCTACGAGCAGTACTTC. Variable domain in full (rest from reference TRBV2 and TRBJ2-7): EPEVTQTPSHQVTQMGQEVILRCVPISNHLYFYWYRQILGQKVEFLVSFYNNEISEKSEIFDDQFSVERPDGSNFTLKIRSTKLEDSAMYFCASSGRGVYEQYFGPGTRLTVT.

Only one count was recorded for this clone. This chain uses TRBV4-1 with TRBJ1-6; D call uncertain. The CDR3 is 18 amino acids. V lost 1 base to trimming and J lost 0 bases, with 13 bases between them. Germline CDR1 reads MGHRA; CDR2 reads YSYEKL. CDR3 region: CASSQGARPASYNSPLHF. The CDR3 coding sequence is TGCGCCAGCAGCCAAGGGGCCCGACCAGCCTCCTATAATTCACCCCTCCACTTT.

J is TRBJ2-5 and V is TRBV4-3, with TRBD1 identical over 11 bases. V lost 0 bases to trimming and J lost 9 bases; unmatched junction nucleotides: 15. The CDR3 sequence is 18 residues long. CDR1 and CDR2 (germline): LGHNA, YSLEER. The CDR3 DNA follows: TGCGCCAGCAGCCAAGATCTTTACGGGACAGGGGGGAAGAGAGCCCAGTACTTC. Its translation is CASSQDLYGTGGKRAQYF.

J is TRBJ1-6 and V is TRBV5-5, with D hard to call. The CDR3 consists of 15 residues. Trimming took off 0 bases at V and 7 bases at J, with 11 bases between the two ends. Per germline, CDR1 SGHKS and CDR2 YYEKEE (reference sequence). The CDR3 loop reads CASSLDLAENSPLHF. CDR3 DNA sequence: TGTGCCAGCAGCTTGGACCTGGCGGAAAATTCACCCCTCCACTTT.

V gene TRBV4-3 combines with J gene TRBJ1-2; D might be TRBD1 (6 bases). Trimming stripped 0 bases from V and 14 bases from J, with 16 bases between. The CDR3 runs 13 residues. CDR1 is LGHNA, CDR2 YSLEER, per germline. The CDR3 reads CASSQDGRGGHTF. The CDR3 nucleotides read TGCGCCAGCAGCCAAGATGGCAGAGGGGGACATACCTTC.

This rearrangement joins TRBV28 to TRBJ1-4; no definite D call. CDR1 and CDR2 (germline): MDHEN, SYDVKM. Trimming pared 8 bases from V and 7 bases from J, leaving 17 bases between. The CDR3 length is 14 residues. As DNA, the CDR3 is TGTGCCAGCCATCAAGGTGGAGTACTTGAAAAACTGTTTTTT. As protein: CASHQGGVLEKLFF.

J is TRBJ1-4 and V is TRBV28; no clear D. V lost 5 bases to trimming and J lost 11 bases, with 9 bases between them. CDR1 and CDR2 (germline): MDHEN, SYDVKM. The CDR3 length is 11 residues. As DNA, the CDR3 is TGTGCCAGCAGTCAAGTCGGGAAACTGTTTTTT. This encodes CASSQVGKLFF.

The chain carries TRBV7-2 and TRBJ2-7, with 7 bases that match TRBD1. CDR1 is SGHTA and CDR2 is FQGNSA in the germline V gene. This CDR3 spans 14 amino acids. J gave up 1 base and V 5 bases, and 5 bases lay outside the gene matches. The CDR3 region has the DNA TGTGCCAGCAGCATTGGACAGGTATCCTACGAGCAGTACTTC. This sequence encodes CASSIGQVSYEQYF. Based on the CDR3 plus reference TRBV7-2 and TRBJ2-7, the full variable domain is GAGVSQSPSNKVTEKGKDVELRCDPISGHTALYWYRQSLGQGLEFLIYFQGNSAPDKSGLPSDRFSAERTGGSVSTLTIQRTQQEDSAVYLCASSIGQVSYEQYFGPGTRLTVT.

V is TRBV7-8 and J is TRBJ2-3; 8 bases are a match to TRBD2. This CDR3 comprises 14 residues. Germline CDR1 and CDR2: SGHVS and FQNEAQ. V shed 1 base, J shed 6 bases, and the junction held 3 bases outside the gene matches. In DNA, the CDR3 is TGTGCCAGCAGCTTAGAGGTAGCGGGGGATACGCAGTATTTT. Its translation: CASSLEVAGDTQYF. Complete variable domain (other parts from reference TRBV7-8 and TRBJ2-3): GAGVSQSPRYKVAKRGQDVALRCDPISGHVSLFWYQQALGQGPEFLTYFQNEAQLDKSGLPSDRFFAERPEGSVSTLKIQRTQQEDSAVYLCASSLEVAGDTQYFGPGTRLTVL.

The V and J genes are TRBV4-3 and TRBJ2-2; 7 bases align to TRBD2. The CDR3 consists of 15 residues. Germline assignment: CDR1 LGHNA and CDR2 YSLEER. V lost 4 bases, J lost 3 bases, and 5 bases stayed unmatched. The CDR3 DNA follows: TGCGCCAGCAGCCTGGGGAGGGAGTACACCGGGGAGCTGTTTTTT. Translating it yields CASSLGREYTGELFF.

This chain joins TRBV11-2 and TRBJ1-1; D ambiguous. The CDR3 length is 13 residues. The germline gives CDR1 SGHAT, CDR2 FQNNGV. With 5 bases removed from V and 8 bases from J, the gap between germline ends came to 15 bases. The CDR3 sequence: CASSQNTHGEAFF. The DNA for the CDR3 is TGTGCCAGCAGCCAAAACACACACGGGGAAGCTTTCTTT.

The J gene is TRBJ2-2, the V gene TRBV5-6; TRBD2 matches at 11 bases. The V gene's germline CDR1 is SGHDT and CDR2 YYEEEE. The CDR3 extends over 17 amino acids. Germline trimming cut 3 bases from V and 6 bases from J; bases unmatched to any gene: 10. The CDR3 here is CASSSLIAGGHPGELFF. For the CDR3, the DNA is TGTGCCAGCAGCTCATTAATAGCGGGGGGGCACCCCGGGGAGCTGTTTTTT.

The chain recombines TRBV5-1 with TRBJ1-2; a weak D match, TRBD1 (5 bases). Germline loops: CDR1 SGHRS, CDR2 YFSETQ. Trimming pared 4 bases from V and 4 bases from J, leaving 23 bases between. The CDR3 is made up of 17 amino acids. The chain's CDR3 is CASSPTSLGRRGYGYTF. DNA of the CDR3: TGCGCCAGCAGCCCGACTAGTTTGGGGCGCCGGGGCTATGGCTACACCTTC. The full variable domain, its missing parts supplied by reference TRBV5-1 and TRBJ1-2, is KAGVTQTPRYLIKTRGQQVTLSCSPISGHRSVSWYQQTPGQGLQFLFEYFSETQRNKGNFPGRFSGRQFSNSRSEMNVSTLELGDSALYLCASSPTSLGRRGYGYTFGSGTRLTVV.

This chain uses TRBV27 with TRBJ1-5; perhaps TRBD1 as D (6 bases). The CDR3 is made up of 14 amino acids. V was cut by 8 bases and J by 6 bases, with 17 bases left in between. The germline gives CDR1 MNHEY, CDR2 SMNVEV (reference sequence). The CDR3 DNA is TGTGCCAGCTCCGCCTCAGGGGTGGCTCAGCCCCAGCATTTT. This encodes CASSASGVAQPQHF.

V usage is TRBV18 and J usage is TRBJ2-3; D gene uncertain. From germline, CDR1 is KGHSH and CDR2 LQKENI. CDR3 length: 13 amino acids. V dropped 6 bases and J dropped 2 bases, with 9 bases sitting between them. The CDR3 DNA reads as TGTGCCAGCTCCACACCCCCCACAGATACGCAGTATTTT. It specifies CASSTPPTDTQYF.

The chain recombines TRBV11-2 with TRBJ2-7; the D gene is possibly TRBD1 (6 bases). The CDR3 length is 14 residues. Germline V gives CDR1 SGHAT, CDR2 FQNNGV. Trimming shortened V by 3 bases and J by 6 bases, and 15 bases separated the two germline ends. The CDR3 DNA reads TGTGCCAGCAGCTTGGGGACAACAGCCGCCGAGCAGTACTTC. It is translated as CASSLGTTAAEQYF.